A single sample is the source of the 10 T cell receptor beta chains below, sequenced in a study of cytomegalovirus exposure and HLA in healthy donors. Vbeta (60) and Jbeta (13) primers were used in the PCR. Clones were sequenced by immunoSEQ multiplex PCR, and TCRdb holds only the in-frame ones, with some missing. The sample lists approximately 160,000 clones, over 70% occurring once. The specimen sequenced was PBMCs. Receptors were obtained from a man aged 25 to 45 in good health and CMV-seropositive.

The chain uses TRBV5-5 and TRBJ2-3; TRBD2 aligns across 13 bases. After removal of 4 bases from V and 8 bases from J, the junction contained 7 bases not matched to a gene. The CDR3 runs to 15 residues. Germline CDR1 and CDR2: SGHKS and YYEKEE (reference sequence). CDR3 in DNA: TGTGCCAGCAGCCAATGGACTAGCGGGAGACGTACGCAGTATTTT. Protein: CASSQWTSGRRTQYF. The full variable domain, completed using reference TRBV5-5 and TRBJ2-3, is DAGVTQSPTHLIKTRGQQVTLRCSPISGHKSVSWYQQVLGQGPQFIFQYYEKEERGRGNFPDRFSARQFPNYSSELNVNALLLGDSALYLCASSQWTSGRRTQYFGPGTRLTVL.

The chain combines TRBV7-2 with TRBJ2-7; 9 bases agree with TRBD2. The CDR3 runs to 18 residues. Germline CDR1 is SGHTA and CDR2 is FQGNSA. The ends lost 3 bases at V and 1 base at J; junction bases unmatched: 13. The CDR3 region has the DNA TGTGCCAGCAGCTTTCAAATAGGACTAGCGTCCGATTCCTACGAGCAGTACTTC. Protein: CASSFQIGLASDSYEQYF.

The CDR3 DNA follows: TGCGCCAGCAGCCGGGGATTGGACAAAGACTATGGCTACACCTTC. It is translated as CASSRGLDKDYGYTF. V usage is TRBV4-1 and J usage is TRBJ1-2; D may be TRBD1 (5 bases). Germline values: CDR1 MGHRA, CDR2 YSYEKL. V was clipped by 4 bases and J by 3 bases, with 15 bases between them. CDR3 length: 15 amino acids.

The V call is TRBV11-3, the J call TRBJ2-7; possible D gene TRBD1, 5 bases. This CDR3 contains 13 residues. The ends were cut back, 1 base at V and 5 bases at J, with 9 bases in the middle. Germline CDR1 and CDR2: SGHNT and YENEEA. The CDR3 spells CASSLAGSDEQYF. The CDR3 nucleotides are TGTGCCAGCAGCTTAGCAGGGTCGGACGAGCAGTACTTC.

The CDR3 region has the DNA TGTGCCTGGTCGGGACTAACCTACGAGCAGTACTTC. Translation: CAWSGLTYEQYF. The chain couples TRBV30 to TRBJ2-7, with 7 bases fitting TRBD2. CDR1 and CDR2 (germline): GTSNPN, SVGIG (reference sequence). The CDR3 is 12 amino acids. V dropped 5 bases and J dropped 2; count of bases not matched to a gene: 3.

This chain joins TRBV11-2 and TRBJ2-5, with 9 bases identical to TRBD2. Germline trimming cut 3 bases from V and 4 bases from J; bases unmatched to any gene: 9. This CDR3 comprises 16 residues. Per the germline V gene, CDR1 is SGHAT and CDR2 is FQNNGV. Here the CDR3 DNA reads TGTGCCAGCAGCTTCTCCGCTAGCGGGGCTAGAGAGACCCAGTACTTC. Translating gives CASSFSASGARETQYF.

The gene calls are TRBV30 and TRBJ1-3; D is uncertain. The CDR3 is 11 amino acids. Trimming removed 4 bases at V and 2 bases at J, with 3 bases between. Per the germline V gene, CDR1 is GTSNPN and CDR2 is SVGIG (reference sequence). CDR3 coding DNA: TGTGCCTGGACTACTGGAAACACCATATATTTT. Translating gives CAWTTGNTIYF. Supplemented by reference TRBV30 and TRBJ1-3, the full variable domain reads SQTIHQWPATLVQPVGSPLSLECTVEGTSNPNLYWYRQAAGRGLQLLFYSVGIGQISSEVPQNLSASRPQDRQFILSSKKLLLSDSGFYLCAWTTGNTIYFGEGSWLTVV.

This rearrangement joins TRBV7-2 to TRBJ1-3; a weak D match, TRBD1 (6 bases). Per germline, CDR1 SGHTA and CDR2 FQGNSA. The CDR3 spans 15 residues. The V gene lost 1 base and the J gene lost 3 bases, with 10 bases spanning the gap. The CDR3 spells CASSLGGGNGNTIYF. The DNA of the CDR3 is TGTGCCAGCAGCTTAGGAGGGGGAAATGGAAACACCATATATTTT.

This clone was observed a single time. The CDR3, as DNA: TGTGCCAGCAGTGACGCCGGGGGTTCCTACAATGAGCAGTTCTTC. It yields the protein CASSDAGGSYNEQFF. The chain uses TRBV6-4 and TRBJ2-1; a weak D match, TRBD2 (6 bases). The CDR3 sequence is 15 residues long. V was clipped by 2 bases and J by 1 base, with 9 bases between them. Germline assignment: CDR1 MRHNA and CDR2 SNTAGT.

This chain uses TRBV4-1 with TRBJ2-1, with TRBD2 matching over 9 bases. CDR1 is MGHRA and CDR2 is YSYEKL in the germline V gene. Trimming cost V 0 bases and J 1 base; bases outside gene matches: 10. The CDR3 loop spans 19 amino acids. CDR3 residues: CASSQDGIAGVESYNEQFF. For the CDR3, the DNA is TGCGCCAGCAGCCAAGACGGAATAGCGGGAGTAGAGTCCTACAATGAGCAGTTCTTC.